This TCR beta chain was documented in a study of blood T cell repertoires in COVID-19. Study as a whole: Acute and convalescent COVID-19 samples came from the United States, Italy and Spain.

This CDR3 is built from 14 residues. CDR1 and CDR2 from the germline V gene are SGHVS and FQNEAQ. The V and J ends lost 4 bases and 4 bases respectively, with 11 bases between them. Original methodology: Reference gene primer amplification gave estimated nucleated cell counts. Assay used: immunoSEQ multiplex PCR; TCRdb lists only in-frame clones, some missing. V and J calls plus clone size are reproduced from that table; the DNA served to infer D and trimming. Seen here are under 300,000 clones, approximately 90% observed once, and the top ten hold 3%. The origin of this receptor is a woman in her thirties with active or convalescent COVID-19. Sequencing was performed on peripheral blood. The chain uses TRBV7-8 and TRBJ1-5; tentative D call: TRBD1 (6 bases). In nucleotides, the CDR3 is TGTGCCAGCAGCTCCGACAGGCGGAATCAGCCCCAGCATTTT. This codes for CASSSDRRNQPQHF.